Below are 15 T cell receptor beta chains sequenced from a single sample in a study of blood T cell repertoires in COVID-19. Sequenced by immunoSEQ multiplex PCR; TCRdb stores in-frame clones only, minus some. The sample consists of under 300,000 clones, roughly nine tenths of them appearing once. Sequences were obtained from peripheral blood. All receptors derive from a man aged 60 to 75 with acute or convalescent COVID-19.

The CDR3 bases are TGTGCCAGCAGTCAATATGTCAGCGCACTTACCTACGAGCAGTACTTC. Encoded protein: CASSQYVSALTYEQYF. This chain joins TRBV28 and TRBJ2-7; no clear D gene. V was pared by 5 bases and J by 2 bases, with 19 bases between. The CDR3 spans 16 residues. Germline V CDR1 and CDR2: MDHEN, SYDVKM. The full variable domain, rest sourced from reference TRBV28 and TRBJ2-7, is DVKVTQSSRYLVKRTGEKVFLECVQDMDHENMFWYRQDPGLGLRLIYFSYDVKMKEKGDIPEGYSVSREKKERFSLILESASTNQTSMYLCASSQYVSALTYEQYFGPGTRLTVT.

The chain recombines TRBV28 with TRBJ2-7; 11 positions agree with TRBD2. Trimming cost V 4 bases and J 0 bases; bases outside gene matches: 8. The CDR3 contains 17 residues. Looked up from germline, CDR1 is MDHEN and CDR2 is SYDVKM. CDR3 bases: TGTGCCAGCAGTTCCCCACGTACTAGCGGGAGCTCCTACGAGCAGTACTTC. Its protein product is CASSSPRTSGSSYEQYF.

The chain couples TRBV27 to TRBJ1-2; D is perhaps TRBD1 (5 bases). CDR1 is MNHEY and CDR2 is SMNVEV in the germline V gene (reference sequence). Deletions cut 3 bases from V and 4 bases from J, with 9 bases between. The length of the CDR3 is 13 residues. In DNA, the CDR3 is TGTGCCAGCAGTTTGAGGCAGGGCTATGGCTACACCTTC. Encoded protein: CASSLRQGYGYTF.

The chain has TRBV5-1 and TRBJ2-2; 7 bases map to TRBD2. Trimming removed 6 bases from V and 0 bases from J; junction bases left unmatched: 5. CDR3 length: 15 amino acids. Germline values: CDR1 SGHRS, CDR2 YFSETQ. The CDR3 region has the DNA TGCGCCAGCAAGGGAGGGACGGCGAACACCGGGGAGCTGTTTTTT. This gives the protein CASKGGTANTGELFF.

The genes are TRBV7-9 and TRBJ2-3; D is ambiguous. Germline lookup yields CDR1 SEHNR and CDR2 FQNEAQ (reference sequence). The V gene lost 7 bases and the J gene lost 0 bases, with 11 bases spanning the gap. CDR3 length equals 14 residues. The CDR3, as DNA: TGTGCCAGCAAAGCGCAAGTCAGCACAGATACGCAGTATTTT. Translating gives CASKAQVSTDTQYF.

The V and J genes are TRBV3-1 (or the pseudogene TRBV3-2) and TRBJ2-1; possible D gene TRBD2, 7 bases. The CDR3 loop spans 17 amino acids. Trimming pared 3 bases from V and 3 bases from J, leaving 18 bases between. Germline V gene sequence: CDR1 LGHDT, CDR2 YNNKEL (reference sequence). CDR3 region: CASSHWGGGSGYNEQFF. The CDR3 region has the DNA TGTGCCAGCAGCCATTGGGGGGGCGGGAGCGGCTACAATGAGCAGTTCTTC.

This chain joins TRBV7-8 and TRBJ2-1; 10 bases are shared with TRBD1. Germline V lookup: CDR1 SGHVS, CDR2 FQNEAQ. The CDR3 has 16 amino acids. The ends lost 5 bases at V and 9 bases at J; junction bases unmatched: 13. CDR3 residues: CASSEGQGVIRPEQFF. In nucleotides, the CDR3 is TGTGCCAGCAGCGAAGGACAGGGGGTCATCCGGCCTGAGCAGTTCTTC. Together with reference TRBV7-8 and TRBJ2-1, the CDR3 gives the full variable domain: GAGVSQSPRYKVAKRGQDVALRCDPISGHVSLFWYQQALGQGPEFLTYFQNEAQLDKSGLPSDRFFAERPEGSVSTLKIQRTQQEDSAVYLCASSEGQGVIRPEQFFGPGTRLTVL.

V gene TRBV9 combines with J gene TRBJ1-3; D is undetermined. The germline V and J ends were trimmed by 0 bases and 0 bases, with 7 bases remaining between them. This CDR3 spans 15 amino acids. Germline V gene data show CDR1 as SGDLS and CDR2 as YYNGEE. As DNA, the CDR3 is TGTGCCAGCAGCGTAGGTCCAGACTCTGGAAACACCATATATTTT. Its translation: CASSVGPDSGNTIYF.

The V call is TRBV11-2, the J call TRBJ2-7; the D gene is possibly TRBD1 (6 bases). Trimming removed 0 bases from V and 3 bases from J, with 12 bases in between. The CDR3 spans 15 residues. Germline CDR1 is SGHAT and CDR2 is FQNNGV. The CDR3 DNA follows: TGTGCCAGCAGCTTAGATGGCGGACAGTTCTACGAGCAGTACTTC. This gives the protein CASSLDGGQFYEQYF.

This chain links TRBV19 with TRBJ1-5; TRBD1 matches at 8 bases. CDR3 size: 16 residues. Per germline, CDR1 LNHDA and CDR2 SQIVND (reference sequence). J lost 3 bases, V lost 7 bases, and 11 bases had no gene match. The CDR3 region has the DNA TGTGCCAGTACTCCGCTAGACAGGGGAGACAATCAGCCCCAGCATTTT. Its translation is CASTPLDRGDNQPQHF.

The chain recombines TRBV2 with TRBJ1-4; D gene unclear. Per germline, CDR1 SNHLY and CDR2 FYNNEI. This CDR3 spans 15 amino acids. V was trimmed by 5 bases and J by 0 bases, leaving 10 bases between them. CDR3 sequence (DNA): TGTGCCAGCAGTCCAGCGGCGGCAACTAATGAAAAACTGTTTTTT. Amino acids: CASSPAAATNEKLFF.

This clone was seen ten or more times. This chain joins TRBV24-1 and TRBJ2-2; 9 bases align to TRBD1. There are 15 residues in the CDR3. The V gene end was trimmed by 2 bases and the J gene end by 3 bases; junction bases not matched to a gene: 0. In germline, CDR1 is KGHDR, CDR2 SFDVKD. DNA of the CDR3: TGTGCCACCAGTGATTGGGACAGGGACACCGGGGAGCTGTTTTTT. Protein: CATSDWDRDTGELFF.

This chain joins TRBV30 and TRBJ2-4, with 8 bases fitting TRBD1. The germline CDR1 and CDR2 sequences are GTSNPN and SVGIG (reference sequence). V shed 7 bases, J shed 3 bases, and the junction held 5 bases outside the gene matches. This CDR3 has 13 amino acids. The CDR3 sequence is CAYRGDNKNIQYF. The CDR3 nucleotides are TGTGCCTACAGGGGGGACAACAAAAACATTCAGTACTTC.

The chain joins TRBV6-1 to TRBJ2-5; D not certain. Germline CDR1 and CDR2: MNHNS and SASEGT. The V gene lost 0 bases and the J gene lost 5 bases, with 13 bases spanning the gap. The CDR3 has 15 residues. The DNA for the CDR3 is TGTGCCAGCAGTGAAGCGTCCCAAGCACGGGAGACCCAGTACTTC. Protein sequence: CASSEASQARETQYF.

The V call is TRBV10-1, the J call TRBJ2-1; possible D gene TRBD1, 5 bases. CDR1 and CDR2 from the germline V gene are WNHNN and SYGVQD (reference sequence). This CDR3 spans 17 amino acids. V was trimmed by 2 bases and J by 0 bases, leaving 14 bases between them. The CDR3 reads CASSERGWDRSYNEQFF. For the CDR3, the DNA is TGCGCCAGCAGTGAGAGGGGCTGGGATCGCTCCTACAATGAGCAGTTCTTC.